The sequence of this TCR beta chain was determined in a study of blood T cell repertoires in COVID-19. At the level of the study: Samples taken during acute and convalescent COVID-19 were collected in the United States, Italy and Spain.

This CDR3 region has 14 residues. Germline V gives CDR1 LNHNV, CDR2 YYDKDF (reference sequence). J lost 3 bases, V lost 2 bases, and 4 bases had no gene match. As originally analysed: Amplification of reference gene primers provided the estimated nucleated cell counts. TCRdb's copy holds only in-frame clones and misses some; the assay was immunoSEQ multiplex PCR. That table is the source of V, J and clone size, and D and trimming were worked out from the DNA. The table has 110,000 to 150,000 clones, 75% to 90% seen once. This clone was picked up a small number of times. The chain combines TRBV15 with TRBJ2-7; 7 bases map to TRBD2. The clonotype originates from a man aged 55 to 69 with active or convalescent COVID-19. The sequenced sample was peripheral blood. The CDR3 coding sequence is TGTGCCACCAGCAGAACACTAGCGAGCTACGAGCAGTACTTC. This translates into CATSRTLASYEQYF.